This paragraph covers one T cell receptor (beta chain) sequence. Its antigen is not known. These data originate in a study of cytomegalovirus exposure and HLA in healthy donors. Study as a whole: Early release data held 75 million to 90 million unique TCRs from HLA-typed donors. Regarding the study as a whole: What a later analysis reportedly showed was that an Asian-associated ancestry cluster had fewer N-insertions than the approximately 670-donor mean. Diagnosis of cytomegalovirus status made by the classifier reportedly showed high specificity and sensitivity.

The PCR made use of 60 Vbeta and 13 Jbeta primers. The assay was immunoSEQ multiplex PCR, and TCRdb's table has in-frame clones only and misses some. This table has around 130,000 clones, 75% to 90% appearing once. This TCR derives from a male donor in good health and CMV-seronegative. Sequencing was done on a sample of PBMCs.

This chain's CDR3 is CASRQGYEQYF. For the CDR3, the DNA is TGTGCCAGCAGGCAGGGCTACGAGCAGTACTTC. The V call is TRBV27, the J call TRBJ2-7; possibly TRBD1 for D (5 bases). Trimming shortened V by 6 bases and J by 3 bases, and 6 bases separated the two germline ends. Germline V CDR1 and CDR2: MNHEY, SMNVEV (reference sequence). The CDR3 is 11 amino acids.